This entry features one T cell receptor beta chain sequence. Its target is unknown. The use of a sample-barcoded 5' primer and a J-beta primer mix characterized a second PCR of about 6 to 11 cycles. Each CDR3 protein is one row after TCRdb ran MiXCR on the 5' RACE reads. The sample records roughly 1,800,000 distinct CDR3 sequences, approximately 50% being singletons. The CDR3 totals 14 residues. The germline V gene has CDR1 DFQATT and CDR2 SNEGSKA (reference sequence). The ends were cut back, 1 base at V and 4 bases at J, with 10 bases in the middle. These data come from a study of blood T cells in healthy people across ages. Regarding the study as a whole: Donor CMV infection status was unknown, possibly confounding age-related changes in expanded clonotypes. Unsorted PBMCs ruled out conclusive naive versus antigen-experienced comparison. A strong correlation between TCR beta diversity and naive T cell percentage was seen.

The people who gave samples were healthy Caucasians from Russia, aged about 6 to 100. Sequencing was performed on blood. The genes are TRBV20-1 and TRBJ1-4; D perhaps matches TRBD1 (5 bases). This TCR was recovered from a woman between 40 and 55 years old in good health. The CDR3 bases are TGCAGTGCTAGAGGCGGGGGAGGTAATGAAAAACTGTTTTTT. This sequence encodes CSARGGGGNEKLFF.